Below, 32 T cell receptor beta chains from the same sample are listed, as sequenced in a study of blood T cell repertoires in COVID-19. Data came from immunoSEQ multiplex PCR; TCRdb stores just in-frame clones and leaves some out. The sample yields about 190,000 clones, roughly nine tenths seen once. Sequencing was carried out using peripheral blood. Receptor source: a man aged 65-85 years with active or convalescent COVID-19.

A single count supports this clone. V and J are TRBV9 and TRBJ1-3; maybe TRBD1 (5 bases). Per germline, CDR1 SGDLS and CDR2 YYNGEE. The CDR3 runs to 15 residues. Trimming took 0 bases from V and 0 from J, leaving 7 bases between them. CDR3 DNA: TGTGCCAGCAGCGTAGATGGACACTCTGGAAACACCATATATTTT. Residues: CASSVDGHSGNTIYF.

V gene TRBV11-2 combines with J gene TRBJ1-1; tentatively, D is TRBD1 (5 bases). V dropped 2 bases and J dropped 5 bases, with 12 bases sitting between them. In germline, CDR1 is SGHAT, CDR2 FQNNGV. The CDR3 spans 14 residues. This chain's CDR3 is CASSLNAGMTEAFF. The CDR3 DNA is TGTGCCAGCAGCTTAAATGCAGGGATGACTGAAGCTTTCTTT.

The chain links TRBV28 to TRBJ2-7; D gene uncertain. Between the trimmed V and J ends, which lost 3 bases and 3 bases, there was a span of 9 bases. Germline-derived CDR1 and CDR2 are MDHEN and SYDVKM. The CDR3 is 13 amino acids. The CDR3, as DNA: TGTGCCAGCAGTTTGCGGAACATCTACGAGCAGTACTTC. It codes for CASSLRNIYEQYF. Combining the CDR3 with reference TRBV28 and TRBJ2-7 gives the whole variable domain DVKVTQSSRYLVKRTGEKVFLECVQDMDHENMFWYRQDPGLGLRLIYFSYDVKMKEKGDIPEGYSVSREKKERFSLILESASTNQTSMYLCASSLRNIYEQYFGPGTRLTVT.

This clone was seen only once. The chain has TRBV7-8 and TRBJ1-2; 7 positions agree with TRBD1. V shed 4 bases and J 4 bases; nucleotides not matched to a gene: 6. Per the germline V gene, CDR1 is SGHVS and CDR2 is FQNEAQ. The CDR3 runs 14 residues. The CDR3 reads CASSSLQGLYGYTF. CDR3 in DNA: TGTGCCAGCAGCTCGCTACAGGGGCTCTATGGCTACACCTTC.

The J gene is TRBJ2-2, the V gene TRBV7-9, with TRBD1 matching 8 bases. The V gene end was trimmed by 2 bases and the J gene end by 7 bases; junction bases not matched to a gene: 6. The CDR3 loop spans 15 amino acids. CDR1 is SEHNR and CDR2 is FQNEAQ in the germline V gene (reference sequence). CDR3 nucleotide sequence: TGTGCCAGCAGCTTATCGCAAACAGGGGGCGGGGAGCTGTTTTTT. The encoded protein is CASSLSQTGGGELFF.

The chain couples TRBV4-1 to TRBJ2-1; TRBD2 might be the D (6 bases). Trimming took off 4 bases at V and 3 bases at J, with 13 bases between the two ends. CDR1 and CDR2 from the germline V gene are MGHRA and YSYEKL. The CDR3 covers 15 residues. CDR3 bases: TGCGCCAGCAGCCTAACGGGAGAACGCTACAATGAGCAGTTCTTC. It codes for CASSLTGERYNEQFF.

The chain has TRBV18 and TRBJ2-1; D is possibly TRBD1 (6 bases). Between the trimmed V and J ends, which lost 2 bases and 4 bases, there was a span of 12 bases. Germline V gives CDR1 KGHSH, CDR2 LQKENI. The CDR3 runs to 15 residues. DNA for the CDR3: TGTGCCAGCTCACCAGTGCAGGGGTCGTACAATGAGCAGTTCTTC. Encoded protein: CASSPVQGSYNEQFF.

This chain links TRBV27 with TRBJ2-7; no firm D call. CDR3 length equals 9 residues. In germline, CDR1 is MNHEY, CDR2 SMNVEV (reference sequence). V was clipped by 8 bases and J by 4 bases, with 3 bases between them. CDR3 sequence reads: CASQYEQYF. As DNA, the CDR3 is TGTGCCAGCCAGTACGAGCAGTACTTC.

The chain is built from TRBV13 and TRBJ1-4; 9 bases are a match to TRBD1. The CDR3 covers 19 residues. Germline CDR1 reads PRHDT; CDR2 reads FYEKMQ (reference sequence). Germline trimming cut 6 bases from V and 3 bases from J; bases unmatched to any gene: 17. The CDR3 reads CASRPSGTGKRGANEKLFF. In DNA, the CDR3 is TGTGCCAGCAGACCCAGTGGGACAGGGAAAAGGGGAGCTAATGAAAAACTGTTTTTT.

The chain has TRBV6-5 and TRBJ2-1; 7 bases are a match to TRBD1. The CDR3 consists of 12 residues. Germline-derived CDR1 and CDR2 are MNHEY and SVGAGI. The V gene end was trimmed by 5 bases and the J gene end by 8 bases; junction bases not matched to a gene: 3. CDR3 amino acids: CASSRQGHEQFF. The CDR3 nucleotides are TGTGCCAGCAGTAGACAGGGCCATGAGCAGTTCTTC.

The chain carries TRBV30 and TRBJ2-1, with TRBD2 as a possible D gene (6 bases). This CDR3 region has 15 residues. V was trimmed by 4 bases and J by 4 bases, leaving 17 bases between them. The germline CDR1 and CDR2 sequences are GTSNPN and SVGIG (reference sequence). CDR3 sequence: CAWKAGMSTYNEQFF. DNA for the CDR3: TGTGCCTGGAAGGCGGGAATGTCAACGTACAATGAGCAGTTCTTC.

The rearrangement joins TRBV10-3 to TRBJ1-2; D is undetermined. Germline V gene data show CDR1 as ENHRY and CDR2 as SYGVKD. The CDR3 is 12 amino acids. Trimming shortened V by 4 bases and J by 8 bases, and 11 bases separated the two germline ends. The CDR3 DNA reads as TGTGCCATCAGTGTACCAGGATCCGGCTACACCTTC. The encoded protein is CAISVPGSGYTF.

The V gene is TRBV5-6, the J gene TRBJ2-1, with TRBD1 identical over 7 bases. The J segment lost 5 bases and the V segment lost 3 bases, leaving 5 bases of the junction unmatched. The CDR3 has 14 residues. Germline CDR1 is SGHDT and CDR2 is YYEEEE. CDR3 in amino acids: CASSWGQPDNEQFF. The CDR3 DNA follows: TGTGCCAGCAGCTGGGGACAGCCAGACAATGAGCAGTTCTTC.

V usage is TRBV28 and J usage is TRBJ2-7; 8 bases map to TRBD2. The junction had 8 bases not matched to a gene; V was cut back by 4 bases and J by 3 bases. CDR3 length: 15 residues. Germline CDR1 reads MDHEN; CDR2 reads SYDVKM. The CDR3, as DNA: TGTGCCAGCAGTTCCGGGGGGGGTGCTCGCTACGAGCAGTACTTC. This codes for CASSSGGGARYEQYF. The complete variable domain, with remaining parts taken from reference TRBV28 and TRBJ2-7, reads DVKVTQSSRYLVKRTGEKVFLECVQDMDHENMFWYRQDPGLGLRLIYFSYDVKMKEKGDIPEGYSVSREKKERFSLILESASTNQTSMYLCASSSGGGARYEQYFGPGTRLTVT.

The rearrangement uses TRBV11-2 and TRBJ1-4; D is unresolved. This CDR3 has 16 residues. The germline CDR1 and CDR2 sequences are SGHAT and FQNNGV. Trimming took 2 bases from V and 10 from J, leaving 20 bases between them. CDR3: CASSLLPLPFEVKLFF. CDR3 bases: TGTGCCAGCAGCTTATTGCCCCTGCCCTTCGAGGTAAAACTGTTTTTT.

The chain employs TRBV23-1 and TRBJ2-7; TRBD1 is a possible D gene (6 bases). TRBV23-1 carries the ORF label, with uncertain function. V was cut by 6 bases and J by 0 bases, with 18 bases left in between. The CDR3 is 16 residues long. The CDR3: CASSPHREPPSYEQYF. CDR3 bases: TGCGCCAGCAGCCCCCACAGGGAACCTCCCTCCTACGAGCAGTACTTC.

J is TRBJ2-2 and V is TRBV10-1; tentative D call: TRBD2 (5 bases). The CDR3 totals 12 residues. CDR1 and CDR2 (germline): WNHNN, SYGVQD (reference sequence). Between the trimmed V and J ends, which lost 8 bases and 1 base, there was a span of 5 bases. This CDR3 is CASGLNTGELFF. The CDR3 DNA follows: TGCGCCAGCGGACTGAACACCGGGGAGCTGTTTTTT.

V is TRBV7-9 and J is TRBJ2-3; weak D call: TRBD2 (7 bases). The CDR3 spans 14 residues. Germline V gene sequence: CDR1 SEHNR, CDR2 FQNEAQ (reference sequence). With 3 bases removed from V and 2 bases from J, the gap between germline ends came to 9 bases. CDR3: CASSFGGPTDTQYF. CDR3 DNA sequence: TGTGCCAGCAGCTTCGGGGGGCCCACAGATACGCAGTATTTT.

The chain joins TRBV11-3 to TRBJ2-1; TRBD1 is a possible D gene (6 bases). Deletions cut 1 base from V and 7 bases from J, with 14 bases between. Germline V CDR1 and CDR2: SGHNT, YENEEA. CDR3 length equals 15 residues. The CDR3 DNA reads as TGTGCCAGCAGCTTAGTACCAGGGGTATTGAATGAGCAGTTCTTC. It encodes CASSLVPGVLNEQFF.

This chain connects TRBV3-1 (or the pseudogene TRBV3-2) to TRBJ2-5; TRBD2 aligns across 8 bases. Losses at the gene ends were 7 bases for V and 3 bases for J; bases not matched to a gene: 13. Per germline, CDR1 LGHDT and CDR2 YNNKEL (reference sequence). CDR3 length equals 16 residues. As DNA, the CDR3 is TGTGCCAGCATCGCGGGGGGCACCTTGGTAAAAGAGACCCAGTACTTC. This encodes CASIAGGTLVKETQYF.

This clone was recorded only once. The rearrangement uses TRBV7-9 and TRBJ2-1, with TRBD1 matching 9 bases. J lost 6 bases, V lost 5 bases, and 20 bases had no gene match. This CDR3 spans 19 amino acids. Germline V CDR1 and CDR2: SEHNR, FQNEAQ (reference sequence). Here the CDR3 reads CASSHRSSTGTGIVNEQFF. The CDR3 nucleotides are TGTGCCAGCAGCCACAGGTCCTCAACCGGGACAGGGATTGTCAATGAGCAGTTCTTC.

As DNA, the CDR3 is TGTGCCACCAGTGATTGGGGGGGTACTACTTTGGATGAGCAGTTCTTC. This codes for CATSDWGGTTLDEQFF. The genes are TRBV24-1 and TRBJ2-1; TRBD2 matches 7 bases. CDR3 length: 16 residues. V lost 2 bases and J lost 8; bases outside the gene matches: 11. Germline CDR1 and CDR2: KGHDR and SFDVKD.

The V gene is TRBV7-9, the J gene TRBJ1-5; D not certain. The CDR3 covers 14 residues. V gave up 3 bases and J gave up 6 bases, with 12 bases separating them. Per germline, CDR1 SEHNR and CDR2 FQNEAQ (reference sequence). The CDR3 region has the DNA TGTGCCAGCAGCTTGAGTCTAGGGAGTCAGCCCCAGCATTTT. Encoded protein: CASSLSLGSQPQHF.

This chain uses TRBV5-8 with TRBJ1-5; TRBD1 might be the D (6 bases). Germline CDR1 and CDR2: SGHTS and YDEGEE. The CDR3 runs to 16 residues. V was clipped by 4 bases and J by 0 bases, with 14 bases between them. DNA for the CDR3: TGTGCCAGCAGCACTTGGACAGTCTCTAGCAATCAGCCCCAGCATTTT. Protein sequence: CASSTWTVSSNQPQHF.

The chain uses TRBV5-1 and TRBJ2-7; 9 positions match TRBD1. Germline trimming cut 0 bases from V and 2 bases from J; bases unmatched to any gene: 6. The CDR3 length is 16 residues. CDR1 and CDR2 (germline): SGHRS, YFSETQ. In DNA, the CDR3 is TGCGCCAGCAGCTTGGGGGCTCGACAGGGGGCCTACGAGCAGTACTTC. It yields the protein CASSLGARQGAYEQYF.

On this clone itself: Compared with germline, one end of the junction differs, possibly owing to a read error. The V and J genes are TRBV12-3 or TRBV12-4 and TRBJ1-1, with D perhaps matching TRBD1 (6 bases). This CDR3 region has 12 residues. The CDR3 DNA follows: TGTGCCAGCAGGCCCCACAGGGCTGAGGCTTTCTTT. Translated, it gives CASRPHRAEAFF.

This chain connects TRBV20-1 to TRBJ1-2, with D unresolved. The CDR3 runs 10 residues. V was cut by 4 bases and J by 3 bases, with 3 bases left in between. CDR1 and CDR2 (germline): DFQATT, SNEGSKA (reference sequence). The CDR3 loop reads CSATYYGYTF. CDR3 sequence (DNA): TGCAGTGCTACCTACTATGGCTACACCTTC.

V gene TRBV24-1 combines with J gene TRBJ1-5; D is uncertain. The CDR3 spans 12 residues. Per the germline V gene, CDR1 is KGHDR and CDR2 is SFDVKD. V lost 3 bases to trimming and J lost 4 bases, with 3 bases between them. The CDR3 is CATSDPNQPQHF. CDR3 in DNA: TGTGCCACCAGTGATCCAAATCAGCCCCAGCATTTT.

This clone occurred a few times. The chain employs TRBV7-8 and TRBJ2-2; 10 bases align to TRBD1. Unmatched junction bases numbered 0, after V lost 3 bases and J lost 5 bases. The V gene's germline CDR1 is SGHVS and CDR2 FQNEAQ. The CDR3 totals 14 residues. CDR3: CASSLGQGTGELFF. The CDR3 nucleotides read TGTGCCAGCAGCTTGGGACAGGGGACCGGGGAGCTGTTTTTT.

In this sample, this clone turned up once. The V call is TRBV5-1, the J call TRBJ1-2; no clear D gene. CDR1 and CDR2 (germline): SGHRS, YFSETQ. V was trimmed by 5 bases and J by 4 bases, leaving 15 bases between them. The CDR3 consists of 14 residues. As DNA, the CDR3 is TGCGCCAGCAGTGGGAGTGGCGGCAGCTATGGCTACACCTTC. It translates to CASSGSGGSYGYTF. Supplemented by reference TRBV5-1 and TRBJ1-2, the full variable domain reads KAGVTQTPRYLIKTRGQQVTLSCSPISGHRSVSWYQQTPGQGLQFLFEYFSETQRNKGNFPGRFSGRQFSNSRSEMNVSTLELGDSALYLCASSGSGGSYGYTFGSGTRLTVV.

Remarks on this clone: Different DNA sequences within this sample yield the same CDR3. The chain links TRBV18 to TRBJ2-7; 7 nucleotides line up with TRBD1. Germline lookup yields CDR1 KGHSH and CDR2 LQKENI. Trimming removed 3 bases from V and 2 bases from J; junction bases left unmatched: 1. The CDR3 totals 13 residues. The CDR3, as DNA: TGTGCCAGCTCACCGGGACAGCCCTACGAGCAGTACTTC. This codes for CASSPGQPYEQYF.

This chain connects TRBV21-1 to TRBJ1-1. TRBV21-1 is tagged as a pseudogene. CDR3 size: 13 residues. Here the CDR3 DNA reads TGTGCCAGCAGCGTGCCGGGGAACACTGAAGCTTTCTTT. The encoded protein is CASSVPGNTEAFF.